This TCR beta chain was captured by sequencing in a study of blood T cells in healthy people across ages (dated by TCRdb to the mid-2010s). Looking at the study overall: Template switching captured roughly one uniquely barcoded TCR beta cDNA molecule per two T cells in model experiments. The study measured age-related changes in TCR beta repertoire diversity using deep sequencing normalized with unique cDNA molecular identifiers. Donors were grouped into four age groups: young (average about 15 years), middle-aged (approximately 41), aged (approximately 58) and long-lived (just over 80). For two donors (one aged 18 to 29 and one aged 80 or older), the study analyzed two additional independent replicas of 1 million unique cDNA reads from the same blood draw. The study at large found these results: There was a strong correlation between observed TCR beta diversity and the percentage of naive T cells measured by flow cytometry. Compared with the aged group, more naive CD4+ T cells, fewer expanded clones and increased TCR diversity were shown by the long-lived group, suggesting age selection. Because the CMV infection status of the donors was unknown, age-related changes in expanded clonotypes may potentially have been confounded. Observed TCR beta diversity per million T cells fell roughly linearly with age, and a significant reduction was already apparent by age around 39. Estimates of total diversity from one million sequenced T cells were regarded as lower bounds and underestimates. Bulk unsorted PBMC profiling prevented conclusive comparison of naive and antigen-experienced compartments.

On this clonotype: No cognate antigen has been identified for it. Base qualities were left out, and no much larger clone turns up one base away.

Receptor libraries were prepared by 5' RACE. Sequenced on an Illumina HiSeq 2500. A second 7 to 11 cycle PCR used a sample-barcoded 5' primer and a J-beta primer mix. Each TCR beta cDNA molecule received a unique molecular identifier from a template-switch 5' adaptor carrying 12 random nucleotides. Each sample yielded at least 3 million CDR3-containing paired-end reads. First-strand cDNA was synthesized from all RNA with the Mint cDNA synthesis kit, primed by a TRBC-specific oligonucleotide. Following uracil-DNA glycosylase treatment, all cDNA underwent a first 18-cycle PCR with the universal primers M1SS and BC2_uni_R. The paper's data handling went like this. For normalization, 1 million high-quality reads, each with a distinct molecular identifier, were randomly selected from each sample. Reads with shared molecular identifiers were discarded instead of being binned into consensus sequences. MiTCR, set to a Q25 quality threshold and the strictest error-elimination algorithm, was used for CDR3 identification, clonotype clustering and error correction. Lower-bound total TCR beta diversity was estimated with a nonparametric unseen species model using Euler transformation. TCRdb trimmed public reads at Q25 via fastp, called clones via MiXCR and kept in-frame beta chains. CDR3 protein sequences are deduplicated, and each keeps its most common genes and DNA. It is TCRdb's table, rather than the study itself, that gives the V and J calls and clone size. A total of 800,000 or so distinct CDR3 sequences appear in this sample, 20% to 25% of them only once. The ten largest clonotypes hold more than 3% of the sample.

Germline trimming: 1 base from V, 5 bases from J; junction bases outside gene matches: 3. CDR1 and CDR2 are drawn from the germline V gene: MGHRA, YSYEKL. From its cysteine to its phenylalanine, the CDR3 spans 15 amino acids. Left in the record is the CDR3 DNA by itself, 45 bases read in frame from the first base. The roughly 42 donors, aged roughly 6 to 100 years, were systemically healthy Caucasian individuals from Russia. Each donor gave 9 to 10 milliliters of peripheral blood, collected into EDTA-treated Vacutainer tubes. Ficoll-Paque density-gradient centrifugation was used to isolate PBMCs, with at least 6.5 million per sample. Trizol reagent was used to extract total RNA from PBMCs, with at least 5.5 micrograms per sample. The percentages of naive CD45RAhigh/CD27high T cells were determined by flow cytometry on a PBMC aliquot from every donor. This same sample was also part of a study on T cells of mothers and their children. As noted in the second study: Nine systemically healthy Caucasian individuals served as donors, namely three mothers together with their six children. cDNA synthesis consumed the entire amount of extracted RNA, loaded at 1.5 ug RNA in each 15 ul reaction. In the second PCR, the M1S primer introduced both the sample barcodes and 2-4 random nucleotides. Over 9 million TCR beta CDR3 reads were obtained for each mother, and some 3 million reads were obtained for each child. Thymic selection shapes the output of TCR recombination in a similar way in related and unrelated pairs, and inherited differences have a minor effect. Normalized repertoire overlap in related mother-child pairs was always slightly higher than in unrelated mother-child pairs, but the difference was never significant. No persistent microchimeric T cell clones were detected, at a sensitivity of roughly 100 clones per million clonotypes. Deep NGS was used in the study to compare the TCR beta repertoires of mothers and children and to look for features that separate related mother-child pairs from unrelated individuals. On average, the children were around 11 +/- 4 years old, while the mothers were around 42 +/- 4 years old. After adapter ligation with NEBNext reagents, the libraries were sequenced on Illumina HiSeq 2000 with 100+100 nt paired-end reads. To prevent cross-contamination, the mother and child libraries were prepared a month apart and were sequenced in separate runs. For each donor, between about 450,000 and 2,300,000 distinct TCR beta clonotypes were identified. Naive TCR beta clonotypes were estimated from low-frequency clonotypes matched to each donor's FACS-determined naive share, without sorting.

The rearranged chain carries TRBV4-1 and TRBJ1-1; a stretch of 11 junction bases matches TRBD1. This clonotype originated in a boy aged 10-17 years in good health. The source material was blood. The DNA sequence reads TGCGCCAGCAGCCAAGGGACAGGGGGCCGGACTGAAGCTTTCTTT. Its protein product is CASSQGTGGRTEAFF.